This TCR beta chain came from a study of shared clonotypes between healthy human individuals. Sequencing was performed with immunoSEQ multiplex PCR; in TCRdb, only in-frame clones are kept and a portion is missing. This table holds some 1,600,000 clones, 95% to 99% found once. The V gene's germline CDR1 is MDHEN and CDR2 SYDVKM. The J segment lost 5 bases and the V segment lost 7 bases, leaving 12 bases of the junction unmatched. The CDR3 runs 15 residues. The sequence was collected from a man aged 25 to 40 in good health. The chain links TRBV28 to TRBJ2-7, with 9 bases matching TRBD1. What was sequenced was naive CD4+ T cells sorted from blood. This sample's subset: CD45RA+ positively selected. The CDR3 DNA reads TGTGCCAGCAATAGTATCAGGACAGGGGACGACGAGCAGTACTTC. Encoded protein: CASNSIRTGDDEQYF.